Listed below are T cell receptor beta chains from one sample, sequenced in a study of shared clonotypes between healthy human individuals. The assay was immunoSEQ multiplex PCR, and TCRdb's table has in-frame clones only and misses some. The sample has about 1 million clones, 60% to 80% seen once; the top ten hold about 1.5%. Sequencing input: memory CD4+ T cells sorted from blood. These receptors came from a man aged 18 to 30 in good health. CDR3s leave out the opening cysteine and the closing phenylalanine or tryptophan. A D gene is named only where the DNA matches it firmly.

v_call cdr3_length d_call cdr3_aa
TRBV19 11 TRBD1 ASRRTGTYEQY
TRBV7-9 12 - ASSSSSGANVLT
TRBV7-9 15 - ASSLIDLWDPSYEQY
TRBV10-3 12 - AISGGPQGNTIY
TRBV4-3 13 - ASSQDGGAGTEAF
TRBV10-3 11 - AISELGAETQY
TRBV19 12 - ASSLIEGVTEAF
TRBV15 13 - ATSNPRLGDYGYT
TRBV7-2 14 TRBD2 ASSLSGSIAKNIQY
TRBV9 11 - ASSLSPSGEQY
TRBV2 13 - ASSPGVGAQETQY
TRBV19 14 TRBD2 ASSNPGTSGGDTQY
TRBV5-1 12 - ASSPGLSYHEQY
TRBV7-7 16 TRBD2 ASSLSLAGVANTGELF
TRBV10-2 15 - ASSDQGAGANQETQY
TRBV5-6 11 - ASSLVGQAQQY
TRBV5-1 14 TRBD1 ASSAGGQGAINEQF
TRBV28 13 TRBD1 ASSSTGGANEKLF
TRBV5-4 12 TRBD2 ASGPGLSNNEQF
TRBV10-2 15 TRBD2 ASSEISGLVNTGELF
TRBV6-5 11 - ASSYSHGQPQH
TRBV10-1 13 - ASSEGSGAGNTIY
TRBV25-1 13 - ASSEGALSGNTIY
TRBV18 11 - ASAPGPQRGYT
TRBV4-2 13 - ASSQPQGPSGGYT
TRBV25-1 15 TRBD1 ASGGDYRGHSNYGYT
TRBV4-1 12 - ASSQGGAREKLF
TRBV12-5 14 TRBD1 ASGLTVDRGGQPQH
TRBV30 9 - AWRMGYGYT
TRBV6-5 13 TRBD1 ASSFGQGGNEKLF
TRBV7-2 10 - ASSAFNQPQH
TRBV7-9 14 - ASSLQGSVRNTEAF
TRBV9 12 TRBD2 ASSGSGSGYEQY
TRBV6-1 13 TRBD1 ASSEEGTDNSPLH
TRBV5-1 15 TRBD1 ASSSSPGQGTNEKLF
TRBV5-4 12 - ASSLTTGNHEQF
TRBV2 11 - ASKWDTTYEQY
TRBV5-1 12 - ASSIRGSQETQY
TRBV6-1 13 TRBD2 ASRGTSGGPNEQF
TRBV29-1 10 - SVGGSTDTQY
TRBV2 10 - ASRWGGETQY
TRBV2 13 TRBD1 ASSGQGRNTGELF
TRBV5-1 10 - ATRNMNTEAF
TRBV7-9 12 TRBD1 ATMTGTNTGELF
TRBV29-1 11 TRBD1 SVERTGLYGYT
TRBV7-9 14 - ASSPTVTGGSWALH
TRBV5-1 13 - ASSLGPGGQETQY
TRBV6-1 13 - ASSEGMPGGEKLF
TRBV5-4 14 - ASSFDSSSYNSPLH
TRBV5-1 12 - ASGSGLSTDTQY